The count of the clone carrying this T cell receptor beta chain is one. The data originate from a study of blood T cell repertoires in COVID-19. The CDR3 totals 13 residues. The trim removed 3 bases at V and 6 bases at J, leaving 2 bases unmatched. Germline V gene data show CDR1 as SGHRS and CDR2 as YFSETQ. Here immunoSEQ multiplex PCR was the method, and the copy in TCRdb shows in-frame clones only, minus some. This sample yields about 180,000 clones, of which approximately 80% are seen a single time; around 15% belongs to the top ten. The sequencing input was PBMCs or T cells enriched from blood (not recorded which). V and J are TRBV5-1 and TRBJ1-2, with 10 bases fitting TRBD1. This TCR came from a man in his 60s who had been exposed to COVID-19. The CDR3 region has the DNA TGCGCCAGCAGCTCCGGGACAGGGGATGGCTACACCTTC. Translated: CASSSGTGDGYTF.